The rows below give T cell receptor beta chains drawn from one sample of a study of spatial heterogeneity in lung cancer. From the 5' RACE reads, TCRdb called clonotypes with MiXCR, one entry per CDR3 protein. The sample shows roughly 120,000 distinct CDR3 sequences, 9% to 15% of them seen only once. Here the sequenced sample was PBMCs, taken at follow-up. All receptors derive from a male donor with early-stage non-small cell lung cancer. Each CDR3 is given without its conserved first and last residue. The order of the fields is V gene, CDR3 length, CDR3 protein.

TRBV10-3,10,AISPGQLEAF
TRBV3-1,12,ASSPGTALYGYT
TRBV20-1,9,SASPAYEQY
TRBV10-3,11,AISDDPADIQY
TRBV24-1,11,ATSRGGVEPQH
TRBV28,10,AVRGSYNEQF
TRBV2,15,ASLTGDLAATNEKLF
TRBV27,12,ASRQKGAGNTIY
TRBV11-1,11,ASSSGAYNEQF
TRBV6-2/TRBV6-3,13,ASSYEAGGRSPLH
TRBV28,10,ASSAPGSPLH
TRBV6-5,11,ASSTGLARRQF
TRBV20-1,10,SARDLLYEQY
TRBV20-1,14,SAPRTDRGVFQPQH
TRBV5-1,13,ASSLDSASTDTQY
TRBV5-1,12,ASSLEGTSQPQH
TRBV5-1,11,ASSISGNSPLH
TRBV7-2,12,ASSPGTIGNTIY
TRBV5-1,9,ASGREDTQY
TRBV12-3/TRBV12-4,12,ASNPAGTGHGYT
TRBV2,15,ASSEVGLGAAQETQY
TRBV28,10,ATDRDTGELF
TRBV9,13,ASSPGGQTYNEQF
TRBV20-1,15,SAVHSRVLRGGIEQF
TRBV7-9,12,ASSYSAGGETQY
TRBV5-1,13,ASSPPVSGANVLT
TRBV20-1,13,SAPPGGSSYNEQF
TRBV18,12,ASSPRTGETEAF
TRBV6-5,14,ASSSGAGGPTDTQY
TRBV2,13,ASSQTSGGRETQY
TRBV18,11,ASSPIAKNIQY
TRBV19,15,ASSIPPGTGGLSEQF
TRBV6-6,14,ASSPPGQGNTGELF
TRBV29-1,11,SAVQGGGQPQH
TRBV20-1,12,SASEGKSNQPQH
TRBV25-1,14,ASRGRGPPWDTEAF
TRBV9,14,ASSRRTSGSYNEQF
TRBV7-8,13,ASSFSQGAKETQY
TRBV10-3,9,AIKYRGEQF
TRBV9,14,ASSVGLATSTDTQY
TRBV2,12,ASSRDSPVDTQY
TRBV7-6,12,ASRSGTGSEKLF
TRBV7-9,12,ASSLAAEQETQY
TRBV10-3,15,AISEIPKGLLTDTQY
TRBV7-2,11,ASSLDRAQPQH
TRBV6-5,13,ASSRGGTGVYEAF
TRBV20-1,12,SASRREGSYEQY